These 16 T cell receptor beta chains were all obtained from the same sample, sequenced in a study of blood T cell repertoires in COVID-19. Generated by immunoSEQ multiplex PCR, the TCRdb table keeps only in-frame clones and is missing some. Of about 36,000 clones listed, 90% are singletons. Sample: peripheral blood. Source of these receptors: a human donor in a cohort sampled during active COVID-19.

This chain uses TRBV28 with TRBJ1-6; TRBD1 might be the D (6 bases). The length of the CDR3 is 16 residues. V lost 3 bases and J 5 bases, leaving 14 bases between the germline ends. In germline, CDR1 is MDHEN, CDR2 SYDVKM. The CDR3 region is CASSLVGAGDNSPLHF. The CDR3, as DNA: TGTGCCAGCAGTTTGGTAGGCGCAGGGGATAATTCACCCCTCCACTTT.

The chain links TRBV15 to TRBJ2-1; D gene unclear. The V end was cut by 0 bases, the J end by 2 bases, with 8 bases between. The CDR3 extends over 15 amino acids. Germline V gene sequence: CDR1 LNHNV, CDR2 YYDKDF (reference sequence). The CDR3 loop is CATSRDRGTYNEQFF. The CDR3 coding sequence is TGTGCCACCAGCAGAGATCGTGGCACCTACAATGAGCAGTTCTTC.

The rearrangement links TRBV11-3 to TRBJ2-3, with a possible D match to TRBD1 (6 bases). Germline V lookup: CDR1 SGHNT, CDR2 YENEEA. The V end lost 5 bases, the J end lost 3 bases, and 12 bases lay between the germline ends. CDR3 length: 14 amino acids. Here the CDR3 DNA reads TGTGCCAGCAGCCCCACGCAGGGGACAGATACGCAGTATTTT. Translated: CASSPTQGTDTQYF. Full variable domain (outside the CDR3, taken from reference TRBV11-3 and TRBJ2-3): EAGVVQSPRYKIIEKKQPVAFWCNPISGHNTLYWYLQNLGQGPELLIRYENEEAVDDSQLPKDRFSAERLKGVDSTLKIQPAELGDSAVYLCASSPTQGTDTQYFGPGTRLTVL.

The chain has TRBV11-2 and TRBJ2-3, with 7 bases identical to TRBD1. The CDR3 is 16 residues long. Germline loops: CDR1 SGHAT, CDR2 FQNNGV. J was trimmed by 4 bases and V by 1 base; bases with no gene match: 8. The CDR3 region is CASSLVGQGVPDTQYF. The CDR3 nucleotides read TGTGCCAGCAGCTTAGTAGGGCAGGGGGTCCCAGATACGCAGTATTTT.

J is TRBJ2-3 and V is TRBV19; D unclear. Germline assignment: CDR1 LNHDA and CDR2 SQIVND (reference sequence). V was clipped by 6 bases and J by 1 base, with 5 bases between them. This CDR3 has 12 residues. CDR3 amino acids: CASSLGTDTQYF. The CDR3 coding sequence is TGTGCCAGTAGCCTAGGCACAGATACGCAGTATTTT.

The V gene is TRBV30, the J gene TRBJ1-2; the D gene is possibly TRBD1 (6 bases). The germline gives CDR1 GTSNPN, CDR2 SVGIG (reference sequence). This CDR3 region has 15 residues. With 0 bases removed from V and 6 bases from J, the gap between germline ends came to 17 bases. The CDR3 is CAWSVRAGAWDGYTF. DNA of the CDR3: TGTGCCTGGAGTGTACGGGCAGGGGCTTGGGATGGCTACACCTTC.

The chain has TRBV7-9 and TRBJ2-7, with TRBD1 identical over 10 bases. The CDR3 totals 17 residues. Germline loops: CDR1 SEHNR, CDR2 FQNEAQ (reference sequence). With V trimmed by 1 base and J by 1 base, 7 bases remained unmatched. The CDR3 nucleotides read TGTGCCAGCAGCTTAGGGACAGGGGGAGCGAGGTCCTACGAGCAGTACTTC. This gives the protein CASSLGTGGARSYEQYF.

The rearrangement uses TRBV5-1 and TRBJ2-2; 8 bases are shared with TRBD1. With 1 base clipped from V and 3 bases from J, the junction kept 2 bases outside the gene matches. Germline CDR1 reads SGHRS; CDR2 reads YFSETQ. The CDR3 totals 15 residues. The CDR3 DNA sequence: TGCGCCAGCAGCTTGTTACAGGGGGACACCGGGGAGCTGTTTTTT. It translates to CASSLLQGDTGELFF.

This clone is a singleton in its sample. This sequence joins TRBV5-1 and TRBJ2-5, with 7 positions matching TRBD2. J lost 4 bases, V lost 2 bases, and 8 bases had no gene match. The CDR3 spans 15 residues. Germline lookup yields CDR1 SGHRS and CDR2 YFSETQ. CDR3 nucleotide sequence: TGCGCCAGCAGCTTTTCCCTGGGGGAGGGAGAGACCCAGTACTTC. Protein product: CASSFSLGEGETQYF.

This clone was detected once. This chain uses TRBV6-5 with TRBJ2-5; D ambiguous. The CDR3 totals 11 residues. V lost 5 bases and J lost 2, with 3 bases in between. CDR1 and CDR2 from the germline V gene are MNHEY and SVGAGI. As DNA, the CDR3 is TGTGCCAGCAGTCGTCAAGAGACCCAGTACTTC. This encodes CASSRQETQYF.

The rearrangement uses TRBV4-1 and TRBJ1-3; no clear D gene. V lost 0 bases and J 3 bases, leaving 6 bases between the germline ends. This CDR3 contains 14 residues. Germline V lookup: CDR1 MGHRA, CDR2 YSYEKL. CDR3 protein: CASSQDRHGNTIYF. The CDR3 DNA sequence: TGCGCCAGCAGCCAAGACAGGCATGGAAACACCATATATTTT.

The chain uses TRBV4-1 and TRBJ1-5, with 8 bases lining up with TRBD1. The CDR3 consists of 15 residues. Germline CDR1 and CDR2: MGHRA and YSYEKL. J lost 7 bases, V lost 0 bases, and 5 bases had no gene match. The CDR3 nucleotides read TGCGCCAGCAGCCAAGAGGGGACAGGTAGACAGCCCCAGCATTTT. Protein product: CASSQEGTGRQPQHF.

The chain links TRBV6-5 to TRBJ1-1; TRBD1 is a possible D gene (6 bases). From germline, CDR1 is MNHEY and CDR2 SVGAGI. This CDR3 is built from 14 residues. Trimming shortened V by 6 bases and J by 6 bases, and 17 bases separated the two germline ends. CDR3: CASRSGAPQSEAFF. The CDR3 DNA follows: TGTGCCAGCAGATCAGGGGCACCCCAGTCTGAAGCTTTCTTT.

This chain joins TRBV5-1 and TRBJ2-3; possible D gene TRBD2, 7 bases. Looked up from germline, CDR1 is SGHRS and CDR2 is YFSETQ. The CDR3 totals 18 residues. V shed 4 bases and J shed 3 bases, with 24 bases lying between them. CDR3 DNA sequence: TGCGCCAGCAGCCTCATCGGGGGGCGGGAGAGGAGGACAGATACGCAGTATTTT. It is translated as CASSLIGGRERRTDTQYF.

This chain connects TRBV7-7 to TRBJ2-2; TRBD2 agrees at 13 bases. V shed 5 bases and J 7 bases; nucleotides not matched to a gene: 7. CDR1 is SSHAT, CDR2 FNYEAQ, per germline (reference sequence). This CDR3 has 16 residues. The DNA for the CDR3 is TGTGCCAGCAGCCCAGGACTAGCGGGAGCGAGCGGGGAGCTGTTTTTT. As protein: CASSPGLAGASGELFF.

J is TRBJ2-7 and V is TRBV5-1; D not certain. The CDR3 has 15 residues. Germline V gene sequence: CDR1 SGHRS, CDR2 YFSETQ. Trimming cost V 0 bases and J 0 bases, with 10 bases left between them. As DNA, the CDR3 is TGCGCCAGCAGCTTGGTCAGCGCTAGCTCCTACGAGCAGTACTTC. Translated, it gives CASSLVSASSYEQYF.